The T cell receptor beta chain described here comes from a study of post-analysis software for immune sequencing data. Study-level points and caveats: The five TRBV segments detected at higher frequency in patients than in controls included TRBV5-6, TRBV5-1 and TRBV20-1.

CDR1 is LGHDT and CDR2 is YNNKEL in the germline V gene (reference sequence). The CDR3 has 16 amino acids. V trimming: 3 bases; J trimming: 7 bases; junction bases outside the gene matches: 8. Unique molecular identifiers had been added to the TCR beta cDNA libraries. One entry per CDR3 protein, called by TCRdb with MiXCR from the PCR reads. The table has approximately 660,000 distinct CDR3 sequences, around 60% seen once; the top ten hold approximately 11%. About this clonotype: The antigen is undetermined.

The rearrangement joins TRBV3-1 to TRBJ2-1; 11 nucleotides match TRBD2. The sequenced sample consisted of blood. The sequence was collected from a girl aged 2 to 10 with multiple sclerosis. In nucleotides, the CDR3 is TGTGCCAGCAGCCAGACCGGGACTAGCGGCGTGAATGAGCAGTTCTTC. This gives the protein CASSQTGTSGVNEQFF.